Listed here is a single TCR beta chain. Once RNA had been extracted, it was reverse transcribed into cDNA to act as the sequencing template. Clones were read by immunoSEQ multiplex PCR, and TCRdb kept only the in-frame ones, dropping some. The sample includes 120,000 or so clones, around 60% of them seen just once. Noted treatment: oral pan-JAK inhibitor, 5-10 mg twice daily. This entry belongs to a study of CD8+ T cells in alopecia areata. V shed 2 bases, J shed 6 bases, and the junction held 9 bases outside the gene matches. Germline values: CDR1 MGHRA, CDR2 YSYEKL. This CDR3 spans 15 amino acids. This sequence was found in a human donor with alopecia areata. The sequencing here drew on CD4+ T cells sorted from blood, taken at week 4, from a patient treated with tofacitinib. The chain combines TRBV4-1 with TRBJ1-1, with 7 bases lining up with TRBD1. CDR3 in amino acids: CASSQPRQGRAEAFF. The DNA for the CDR3 is TGCGCCAGCAGCCAACCCCGACAGGGTAGGGCTGAAGCTTTCTTT.